One T cell receptor beta chain is described in this entry. Its specificity is not known. Germline CDR1 is LNHDA and CDR2 is SQIVND (reference sequence). Trimming cost V 11 bases and J 0 bases, with 14 bases left between them. The CDR3 sequence is 14 residues long. Clones were read by immunoSEQ multiplex PCR, and TCRdb kept only the in-frame ones, dropping some. The sample holds roughly 20,000 clones, roughly four fifths seen once. These data belong to a study of CD4 T cells in relation to SARS-CoV-2 and coronaviruses. Across the whole study: PBMCs were cultured with antigen for roughly 11 days before TCR beta sequencing.

CD4+ T cells from unexposed donors were obtained before the COVID-19 pandemic (2011-2018). The cells were cultured for 9 to 11 days before CD4+ T cells were isolated. Testing used SARS-CoV-2 S/N and four cold-coronavirus spikes on unexposed-donor CD4+ T cells, cells permitting. Half the medium was replaced with IL-2 medium on days 3 and 7. The origin of this receptor is a human donor in good health. Sample: CD4+ T cells from PBMCs, cultured in vitro. The rearrangement uses TRBV19 and TRBJ1-3, with D tentatively TRBD1 (5 bases). The chain's CDR3 is CASGPSLSGNTIYF. In DNA, the CDR3 is TGTGCCTCGGGACCTTCTCTCTCTGGAAACACCATATATTTT. Together with reference TRBV19 and TRBJ1-3, the CDR3 gives the full variable domain: DGGITQSPKYLFRKEGQNVTLSCEQNLNHDAMYWYRQDPGQGLRLIYYSQIVNDFQKGDIAEGYSVSREKKESFPLTVTSAQKNPTAFYLCASGPSLSGNTIYFGEGSWLTVV.